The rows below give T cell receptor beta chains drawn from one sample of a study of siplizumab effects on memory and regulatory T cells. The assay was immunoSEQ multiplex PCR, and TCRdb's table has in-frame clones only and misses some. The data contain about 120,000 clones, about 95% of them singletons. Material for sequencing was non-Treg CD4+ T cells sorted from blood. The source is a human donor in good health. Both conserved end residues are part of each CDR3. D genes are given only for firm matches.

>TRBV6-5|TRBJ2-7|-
CASSYQYEQYF
TGTGCCAGCAGTTACCAGTACGAGCAGTACTTC
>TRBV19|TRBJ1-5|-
CASIGHRVQPQHF
TGTGCCAGTATTGGACATCGGGTTCAGCCCCAGCATTTT
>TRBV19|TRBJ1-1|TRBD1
CASSTGVGQGGENTEAFF
TGTGCCAGTAGTACGGGCGTGGGACAGGGTGGAGAGAACACTGAAGCTTTCTTT
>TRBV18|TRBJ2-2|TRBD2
CASSDQSLAGGNTGELFF
TGTGCCAGCTCAGACCAATCCCTAGCGGGGGGCAACACCGGGGAGCTGTTTTTT
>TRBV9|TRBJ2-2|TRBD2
CASSRHGGTSGMGAFGTGELFF
TGTGCCAGCAGCCGCCACGGCGGGACTAGCGGGATGGGGGCTTTTGGCACCGGGGAGCTGTTTTTT
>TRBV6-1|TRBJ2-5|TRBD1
CASSAGGTQYF
TGTGCCAGCAGCGCAGGGGGGACCCAGTACTTC
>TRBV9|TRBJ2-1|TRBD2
CASSVEVAGKAYNEQFF
TGTGCCAGCAGCGTAGAAGTAGCGGGTAAAGCCTACAATGAGCAGTTCTTC
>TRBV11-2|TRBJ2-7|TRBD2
CASSLGGLAGEQYF
TGTGCCAGCAGCTTAGGAGGACTAGCGGGCGAGCAGTACTTC
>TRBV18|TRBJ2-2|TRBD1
CASSQGQGVTGELFF
TGTGCCAGCTCACAGGGACAGGGGGTCACCGGGGAGCTGTTTTTT
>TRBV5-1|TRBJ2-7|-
CASSFDGISYEQYF
TGCGCCAGCAGCTTTGATGGGATATCTTACGAGCAGTACTTC
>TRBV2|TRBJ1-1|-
CARSRDKAFF
TGTGCCAGATCCCGGGACAAAGCTTTCTTT
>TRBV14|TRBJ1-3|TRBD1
CASSLTTGESGNTIYF
TGTGCCAGCAGCCTCACGACAGGGGAGTCTGGAAACACCATATATTTT
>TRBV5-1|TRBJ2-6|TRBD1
CASSLTITGVVGSGANVLTF
TGCGCCAGCAGCTTAACAATTACAGGGGTTGTCGGCTCTGGGGCCAACGTCCTGACTTTC
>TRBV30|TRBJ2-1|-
CAWRDSPYNEQFF
TGTGCCTGGAGGGACAGCCCCTACAATGAGCAGTTCTTC
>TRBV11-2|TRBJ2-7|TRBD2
CASSLGRTAGVSDEQYF
TGTGCCAGCAGCTTAGGGCGTACAGCGGGAGTATCGGACGAGCAGTACTTC
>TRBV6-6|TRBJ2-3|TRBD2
CASSYFPGRGTDTQYF
TGTGCCAGCAGTTACTTTCCAGGGAGGGGCACAGATACGCAGTATTTT
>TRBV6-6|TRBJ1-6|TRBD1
CASIQDRRDSPLHF
TGTGCCAGCATTCAGGACAGGCGCGATTCACCCCTCCACTTT
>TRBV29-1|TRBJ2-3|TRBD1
CSVDRQGTDTQYF
TGCAGCGTTGACCGACAGGGAACAGATACGCAGTATTTT
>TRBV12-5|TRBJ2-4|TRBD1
CASGLETGKNIQYF
TGTGCTAGTGGTTTAGAGACAGGGAAAAACATTCAGTACTTC
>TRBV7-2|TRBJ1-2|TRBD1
CASSYRGQTGYTF
TGTGCCAGCAGCTATAGGGGGCAAACTGGCTACACCTTC
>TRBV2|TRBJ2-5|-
CATSPAETQYF
TGTGCCACCAGTCCCGCAGAGACCCAGTACTTC
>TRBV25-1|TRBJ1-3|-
CASSETGFSGNTIYF
TGTGCCAGCAGTGAAACTGGCTTCTCTGGAAACACCATATATTTT
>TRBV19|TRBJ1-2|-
CASSMERGQQIIYGYTF
TGTGCCAGTAGTATGGAACGCGGACAGCAGATTATCTATGGCTACACCTTC
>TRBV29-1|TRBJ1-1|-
CSVGKNTEAFF
TGCAGCGTTGGGAAGAACACTGAAGCTTTCTTT
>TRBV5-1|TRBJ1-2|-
CASMSQGTYGYTF
TGCGCCAGCATGAGTCAGGGCACCTATGGCTACACCTTC
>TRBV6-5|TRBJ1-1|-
CASSYSGEAFF
TGTGCCAGCAGTTACTCAGGGGAAGCTTTCTTT